This TCR beta chain was profiled in a study of cytomegalovirus exposure and HLA in healthy donors. Study-wide findings and caveats: In vitro work confirmed that three CMV-associated chains recognize CMV antigens. Indistinguishable V segments such as TRBV6-2 and TRBV6-3 were excluded. In a later analysis, compared with equally common non-associated chains, HLA-associated beta chains were more expanded. The classifier reportedly diagnosed cytomegalovirus status with high sensitivity and specificity.

Notes on this clone: What it recognizes is unknown.

The germline V gene encodes CDR1 MNHEY and CDR2 SVGAGI. This CDR3 has 14 amino acids. V was clipped by 5 bases and J by 2 bases, with 12 bases between them. Amplification used 60 Vbeta primers and 13 Jbeta primers. Repertoires were generated with immunoSEQ multiplex PCR, while TCRdb's copy carries only in-frame clones and drops some. This table has just over 150,000 clones, around nine tenths appearing once. This clonotype was obtained from a woman aged 18-29 years in good health and CMV-seronegative. The chain recombines TRBV6-5 with TRBJ1-1; possible D gene TRBD1, 5 bases. The sequenced sample was PBMCs. CDR3 residues: CASSVAQGNTEAFF. The CDR3 DNA reads TGTGCCAGCAGTGTAGCCCAGGGAAACACTGAAGCTTTCTTT.